This TCR beta chain stems from a study of blood T cell repertoires in COVID-19. V gave up 1 base and J gave up 1 base, with 7 bases separating them. Germline V CDR1 and CDR2: SGHAT, FQDESV (reference sequence). The CDR3 loop spans 14 amino acids. Repertoires were generated with immunoSEQ multiplex PCR, while TCRdb's copy carries only in-frame clones and drops some. The table has 100,000 to 150,000 clones, roughly 91% seen once. The specimen was peripheral blood. The TCR comes from a man aged 60 to 69 with COVID-19, enrolled during active disease. The chain carries TRBV11-1 and TRBJ1-1, with unresolved D. CDR3 protein: CASSLGGWNTEAFF. The CDR3 nucleotides read TGTGCCAGCAGCTTAGGCGGGTGGAACACTGAAGCTTTCTTT.